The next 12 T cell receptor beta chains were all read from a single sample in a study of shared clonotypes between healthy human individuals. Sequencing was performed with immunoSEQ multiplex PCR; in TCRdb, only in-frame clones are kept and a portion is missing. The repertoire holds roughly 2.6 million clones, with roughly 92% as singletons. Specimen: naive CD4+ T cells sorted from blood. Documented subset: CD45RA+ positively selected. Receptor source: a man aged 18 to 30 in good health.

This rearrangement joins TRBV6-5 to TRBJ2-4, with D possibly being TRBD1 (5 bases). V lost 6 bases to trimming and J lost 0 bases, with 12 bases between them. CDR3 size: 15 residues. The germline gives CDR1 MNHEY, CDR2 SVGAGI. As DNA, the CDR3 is TGTGCCAGCAGCCAGACAGACTTAGCCAAAAACATTCAGTACTTC. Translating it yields CASSQTDLAKNIQYF.

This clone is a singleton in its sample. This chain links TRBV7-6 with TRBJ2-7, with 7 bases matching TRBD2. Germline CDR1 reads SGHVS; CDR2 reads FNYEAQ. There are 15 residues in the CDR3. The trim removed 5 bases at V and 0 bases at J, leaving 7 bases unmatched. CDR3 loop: CASSPQSGDSYEQYF. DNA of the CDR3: TGTGCCAGCAGCCCCCAGAGCGGGGACTCCTACGAGCAGTACTTC.

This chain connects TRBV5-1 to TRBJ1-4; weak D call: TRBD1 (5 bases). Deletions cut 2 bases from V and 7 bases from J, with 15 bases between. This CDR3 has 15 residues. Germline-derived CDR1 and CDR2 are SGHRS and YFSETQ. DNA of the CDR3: TGCGCCAGCAGCTTTGGAGGGACCTCGGGTGAAAAACTGTTTTTT. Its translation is CASSFGGTSGEKLFF.

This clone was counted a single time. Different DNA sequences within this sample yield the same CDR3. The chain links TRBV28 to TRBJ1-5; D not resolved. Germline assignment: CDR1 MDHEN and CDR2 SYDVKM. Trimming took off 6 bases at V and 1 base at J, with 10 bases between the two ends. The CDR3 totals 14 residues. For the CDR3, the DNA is TGTGCCAGCAGGGCCGGAGGAAGCAATCAGCCCCAGCATTTT. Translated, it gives CASRAGGSNQPQHF. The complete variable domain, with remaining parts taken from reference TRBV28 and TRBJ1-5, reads DVKVTQSSRYLVKRTGEKVFLECVQDMDHENMFWYRQDPGLGLRLIYFSYDVKMKEKGDIPEGYSVSREKKERFSLILESASTNQTSMYLCASRAGGSNQPQHFGDGTRLSIL.

The CDR3 DNA reads as TGTGCCAGCTCACTCAACCAAGGGGCGCTGGCCACTGAAGCTTTCTTT. Protein: CASSLNQGALATEAFF. This chain links TRBV18 with TRBJ1-1, with D tentatively TRBD1 (5 bases). V was cut by 4 bases and J by 4 bases, with 19 bases left in between. Per the germline V gene, CDR1 is KGHSH and CDR2 is LQKENI. This CDR3 region has 16 residues.

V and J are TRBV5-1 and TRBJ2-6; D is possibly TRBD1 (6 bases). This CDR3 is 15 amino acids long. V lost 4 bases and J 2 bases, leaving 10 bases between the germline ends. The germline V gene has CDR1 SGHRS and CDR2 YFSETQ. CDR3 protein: CASSQDSAGANVLTF. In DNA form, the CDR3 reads TGCGCCAGCAGCCAGGACAGTGCTGGGGCCAACGTCCTGACTTTC.

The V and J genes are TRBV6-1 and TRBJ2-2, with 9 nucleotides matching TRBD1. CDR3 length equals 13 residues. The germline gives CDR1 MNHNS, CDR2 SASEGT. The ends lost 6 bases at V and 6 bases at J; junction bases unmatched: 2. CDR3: CASRRDRAGELFF. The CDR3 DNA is TGTGCCAGCAGGCGGGACAGGGCCGGGGAGCTGTTTTTT.

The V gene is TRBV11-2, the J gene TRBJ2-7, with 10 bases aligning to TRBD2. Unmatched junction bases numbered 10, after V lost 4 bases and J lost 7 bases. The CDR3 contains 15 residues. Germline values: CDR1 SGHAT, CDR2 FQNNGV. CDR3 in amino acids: CASSWDSSGGGEQYF. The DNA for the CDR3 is TGTGCCAGCAGCTGGGATTCGAGCGGGGGGGGAGAGCAGTACTTC.

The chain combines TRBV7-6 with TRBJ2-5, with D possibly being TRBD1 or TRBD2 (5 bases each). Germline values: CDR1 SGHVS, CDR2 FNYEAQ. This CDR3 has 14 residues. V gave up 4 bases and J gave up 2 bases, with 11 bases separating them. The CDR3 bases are TGTGCCAGCAGCTCGGGGACCATTCAAGAGACCCAGTACTTC. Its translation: CASSSGTIQETQYF.

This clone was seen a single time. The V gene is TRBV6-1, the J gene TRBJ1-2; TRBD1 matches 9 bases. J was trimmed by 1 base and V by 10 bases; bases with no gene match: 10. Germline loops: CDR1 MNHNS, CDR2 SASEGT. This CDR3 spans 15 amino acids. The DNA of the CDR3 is TGTGCCACGGAGACCGGGACAGGGAATAACTATGGCTACACCTTC. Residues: CATETGTGNNYGYTF.

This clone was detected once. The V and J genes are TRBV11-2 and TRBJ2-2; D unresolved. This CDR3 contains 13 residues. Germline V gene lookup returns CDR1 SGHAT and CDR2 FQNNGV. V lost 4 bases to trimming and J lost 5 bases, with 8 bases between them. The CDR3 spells CASSSPGTGELFF. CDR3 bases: TGTGCCAGCAGCTCCCCAGGAACCGGGGAGCTGTTTTTT.

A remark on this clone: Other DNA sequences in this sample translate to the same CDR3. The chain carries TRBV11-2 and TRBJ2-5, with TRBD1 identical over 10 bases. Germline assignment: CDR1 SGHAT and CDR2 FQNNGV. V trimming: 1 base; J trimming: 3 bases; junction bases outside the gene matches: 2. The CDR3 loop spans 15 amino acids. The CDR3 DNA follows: TGTGCCAGCAGCTTAGGGGACAGGGGTAAAGAGACCCAGTACTTC. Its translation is CASSLGDRGKETQYF.